The 23 T cell receptor beta chains below were found in one sample sequenced in a study of blood T cell repertoires in COVID-19. Method: immunoSEQ multiplex PCR; TCRdb's copy keeps in-frame clones and lacks some. The sample has 92,000 or so clones; approximately 88% are singletons. The sequenced material came from peripheral blood. The receptors shown here come from a man between 60 and 75 years old with acute or convalescent COVID-19.

The chain carries TRBV5-1 and TRBJ1-1; D remains unclear. From germline, CDR1 is SGHRS and CDR2 YFSETQ. The V end was cut by 2 bases, the J end by 1 base, with 9 bases between. The CDR3 covers 14 residues. CDR3 DNA: TGCGCCAGCAGCTTAGATAGACAGAACACTGAAGCTTTCTTT. Residues: CASSLDRQNTEAFF.

The chain combines TRBV11-2 with TRBJ2-5, with D possibly TRBD2 on 7 matching bases. CDR1 is SGHAT, CDR2 FQNNGV, per germline. Trimming pared 3 bases from V and 1 base from J, leaving 12 bases between. CDR3 size: 15 residues. The CDR3 DNA sequence: TGTGCCAGCAGCTTTGAGGGGGGGGGCCAAGAGACCCAGTACTTC. Translation gives CASSFEGGGQETQYF.

The chain combines TRBV29-1 with TRBJ2-1; D ambiguous. V was trimmed by 4 bases and J by 9 bases, leaving 16 bases between them. Germline CDR1 reads SQVTM; CDR2 reads ANQGSEA. This CDR3 contains 13 residues. CDR3 region: CSVVEVVGREQFF. CDR3 bases: TGCAGCGTTGTCGAAGTTGTGGGCCGTGAGCAGTTCTTC.

This clone was seen just once. One end of the junction does not line up with germline, which may come from a read error. The CDR3 loop is CARSEGGAGETQYF. Written as DNA, the CDR3 is TGCGCCCGCAGCGAGGGGGGGGCCGGGGAGACCCAGTACTTC. The chain couples TRBV5-1 to TRBJ2-5; D is perhaps TRBD2 (7 bases). The germline CDR1 and CDR2 sequences are SGHRS and YFSETQ. CDR3 length: 14 residues.

The rearrangement links TRBV5-1 to TRBJ2-7, with D tentatively TRBD2 (6 bases). Between the trimmed V and J ends, which lost 0 bases and 7 bases, there was a span of 20 bases. This CDR3 spans 16 amino acids. The V gene's germline CDR1 is SGHRS and CDR2 YFSETQ. The CDR3 is CASSLEAGGLRREQYF. The DNA of the CDR3 is TGCGCCAGCAGCTTGGAAGCGGGCGGACTCCGGAGGGAGCAGTACTTC.

This chain uses TRBV5-1 with TRBJ1-6, with 10 nucleotides matching TRBD1. The V segment lost 4 bases and the J segment 8 bases; nucleotides outside the gene matches: 6. This CDR3 is built from 15 residues. From germline, CDR1 is SGHRS and CDR2 YFSETQ. CDR3 residues: CASSVDRGFYSPLHF. CDR3 DNA: TGCGCCAGCAGCGTGGACAGGGGGTTCTATTCACCCCTCCACTTT.

The chain combines TRBV21-1 with TRBJ2-1; the D call TRBD2 from the table was never checked on the DNA. TRBV21-1 corresponds to a pseudogene. CDR3 length: 23 residues. CDR3 DNA sequence: TGTGCCAGCAGCAAAGCTCGTCACAACTTAGAGCGGCGGAGTCCCCTCTCCTACAATGAGCAGTTCTTC. Translated: CASSKARHNLERRSPLSYNEQFF.

V gene TRBV6-5 combines with J gene TRBJ1-3; TRBD1 might be the D (5 bases). Trimming shortened V by 5 bases and J by 4 bases, and 12 bases separated the two germline ends. Per the germline V gene, CDR1 is MNHEY and CDR2 is SVGAGI. The CDR3 extends over 14 amino acids. The CDR3 is CASSTIQGGNTIYF. In DNA, the CDR3 is TGTGCCAGCAGTACTATCCAGGGAGGAAACACCATATATTTT.

The genes are TRBV12-5 and TRBJ1-1; the match to TRBD1 covers 11 bases. Germline CDR1 reads LGHNT; CDR2 reads FRNRAP. V shed 1 base and J 1 base; nucleotides not matched to a gene: 5. CDR3 length equals 17 residues. The CDR3 protein is CASGLGLGQGANTEAFF. CDR3 coding DNA: TGTGCTAGTGGTTTGGGACTAGGACAGGGGGCGAACACTGAAGCTTTCTTT.

The chain employs TRBV3-1 (or the pseudogene TRBV3-2) and TRBJ1-2; 9 positions agree with TRBD1. Germline CDR1 is LGHDT and CDR2 is YNNKEL (reference sequence). The V segment lost 1 base and the J segment 7 bases; nucleotides outside the gene matches: 7. The CDR3 covers 15 residues. CDR3 bases: TGTGCCAGCAGCCAAGGGCTTGAGGACAGGGGTGGCTACACCTTC. Translation gives CASSQGLEDRGGYTF.

V is TRBV3-1 (or the pseudogene TRBV3-2) and J is TRBJ1-1; the match to TRBD1 covers 9 bases. From germline, CDR1 is LGHDT and CDR2 YNNKEL (reference sequence). CDR3 length: 18 residues. The V gene end was trimmed by 4 bases and the J gene end by 0 bases; junction bases not matched to a gene: 12. The chain's CDR3 is CASSPLRGTGILNTEAFF. For the CDR3, the DNA is TGTGCCAGCAGCCCCCTCCGCGGGACAGGGATATTGAACACTGAAGCTTTCTTT.

The J gene is TRBJ1-5, the V gene TRBV27, with 10 nucleotides matching TRBD1. The CDR3 consists of 15 residues. Losses at the gene ends were 6 bases for V and 3 bases for J; bases not matched to a gene: 5. Germline CDR1 and CDR2: MNHEY and SMNVEV (reference sequence). The CDR3 DNA reads as TGTGCCAGCAGGAGGGACAGGGGTTCCAATCAGCCCCAGCATTTT. Protein sequence: CASRRDRGSNQPQHF.

The chain employs TRBV12-2 and TRBJ1-4. TRBV12-2 is a pseudogene. CDR3 length: 14 amino acids. DNA of the CDR3: TGTGCAAGTCGCCCTCGGGAGGTCTCTGAAAAACTGTTTTTT. This gives the protein CASRPREVSEKLFF.

This clone was detected only a few times. The chain has TRBV27 and TRBJ1-1; possible D gene TRBD1, 6 bases. Trimming took 6 bases from V and 1 from J, leaving 15 bases between them. In germline, CDR1 is MNHEY, CDR2 SMNVEV (reference sequence). This CDR3 is 15 amino acids long. The CDR3 sequence is CASSATGLKNTEAFF. CDR3 coding DNA: TGTGCCAGCAGCGCCACAGGGTTAAAGAACACTGAAGCTTTCTTT.

The chain has TRBV6-1 and TRBJ1-1; tentatively, D is TRBD1 (5 bases). The germline V and J ends were trimmed by 6 bases and 3 bases, with 23 bases remaining between them. CDR3 length: 17 amino acids. Germline values: CDR1 MNHNS, CDR2 SASEGT. The CDR3 DNA follows: TGTGCCAGCAGAGAACTCTACCAGCGGGGGGTAGACACTGAAGCTTTCTTT. Encoded protein: CASRELYQRGVDTEAFF.

This chain connects TRBV4-2 to TRBJ2-7, with 8 positions matching TRBD2. Germline values: CDR1 LGHNA, CDR2 YNFKEQ. V lost 5 bases and J lost 5; bases outside the gene matches: 8. This CDR3 spans 14 amino acids. CDR3 amino acids: CASSIRTSSDEQYF. The CDR3 DNA reads as TGTGCCAGCAGCATTCGGACTAGCTCAGACGAGCAGTACTTC.

The chain is built from TRBV28 and TRBJ1-6, with D unresolved. CDR3 length: 14 amino acids. Germline CDR1 MDHEN, CDR2 SYDVKM. Trimming removed 3 bases from V and 6 bases from J, with 9 bases in between. CDR3 nucleotides: TGTGCCAGCAGTTTTGCAGGACTTAATTCACCCCTCCACTTT. Protein product: CASSFAGLNSPLHF.

The J gene is TRBJ2-7, the V gene TRBV5-1; 8 bases fit TRBD2. V dropped 4 bases and J dropped 3; count of bases not matched to a gene: 6. The CDR3 extends over 14 amino acids. Germline V gene sequence: CDR1 SGHRS, CDR2 YFSETQ. This CDR3 reads CASSPRAGGYEQYF. The CDR3 coding sequence is TGCGCCAGCAGCCCGAGGGCGGGGGGCTACGAGCAGTACTTC.

The chain employs TRBV29-1 and TRBJ1-2, with 9 bases lining up with TRBD1. This CDR3 has 13 residues. Germline V gene data show CDR1 as SQVTM and CDR2 as ANQGSEA. The ends lost 6 bases at V and 7 bases at J; junction bases unmatched: 9. CDR3 sequence (DNA): TGCAGCGTGTCACAGGGGGCTAAGGGTGGCTACACCTTC. This codes for CSVSQGAKGGYTF.

The chain recombines TRBV19 with TRBJ2-1, with 10 bases matching TRBD1. The V gene end was trimmed by 5 bases and the J gene end by 5 bases; junction bases not matched to a gene: 3. The CDR3 extends over 14 amino acids. Germline values: CDR1 LNHDA, CDR2 SQIVND (reference sequence). The CDR3 bases are TGTGCCAGTAGTCTCGGGACAGGGGACAATGAGCAGTTCTTC. Its protein is CASSLGTGDNEQFF.

The chain couples TRBV10-2 to TRBJ2-1; D not certain. CDR3 length: 15 residues. V gave up 1 base and J gave up 6 bases, with 13 bases separating them. CDR1 is WSHSY, CDR2 SAAADI, per germline. CDR3 residues: CASSELVRPLNEQFF. The CDR3 DNA is TGCGCCAGCAGTGAGTTGGTCAGGCCCCTCAATGAGCAGTTCTTC.

The genes are TRBV2 and TRBJ1-2, with TRBD1 matching over 8 bases. Germline CDR1 is SNHLY and CDR2 is FYNNEI. The CDR3 has 14 amino acids. The junction had 8 bases not matched to a gene; V was cut back by 7 bases and J by 4 bases. CDR3 sequence reads: CASTPGQAIYGYTF. The DNA for the CDR3 is TGTGCCAGCACTCCGGGACAGGCGATCTATGGCTACACCTTC.

The chain joins TRBV20-1 to TRBJ2-2, with D unresolved. CDR3 size: 11 residues. Germline lookup yields CDR1 DFQATT and CDR2 SNEGSKA (reference sequence). V was shortened by 5 bases and J by 3 bases, with 4 bases between the two germline ends. CDR3 sequence (DNA): TGCAGTGCTCCGTACACCGGGGAGCTGTTTTTT. This sequence encodes CSAPYTGELFF.